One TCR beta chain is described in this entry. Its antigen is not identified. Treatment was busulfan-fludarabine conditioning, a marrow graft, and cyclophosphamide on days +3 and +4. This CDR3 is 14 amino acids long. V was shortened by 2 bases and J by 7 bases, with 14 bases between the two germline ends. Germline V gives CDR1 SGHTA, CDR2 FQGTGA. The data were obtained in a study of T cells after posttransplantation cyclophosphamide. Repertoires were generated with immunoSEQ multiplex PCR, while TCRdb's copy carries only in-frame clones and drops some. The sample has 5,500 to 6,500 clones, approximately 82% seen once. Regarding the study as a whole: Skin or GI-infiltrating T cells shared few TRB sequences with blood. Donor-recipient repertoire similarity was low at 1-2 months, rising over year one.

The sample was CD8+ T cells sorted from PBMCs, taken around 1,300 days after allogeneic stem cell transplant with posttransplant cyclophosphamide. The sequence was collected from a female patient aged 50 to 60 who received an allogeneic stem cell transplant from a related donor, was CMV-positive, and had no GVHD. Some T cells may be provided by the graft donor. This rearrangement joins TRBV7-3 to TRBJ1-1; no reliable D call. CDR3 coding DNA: TGTGCCAGCAGCTTAGGAGGTGGTGCTAGTGAAGCTTTCTTT. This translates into CASSLGGGASEAFF.